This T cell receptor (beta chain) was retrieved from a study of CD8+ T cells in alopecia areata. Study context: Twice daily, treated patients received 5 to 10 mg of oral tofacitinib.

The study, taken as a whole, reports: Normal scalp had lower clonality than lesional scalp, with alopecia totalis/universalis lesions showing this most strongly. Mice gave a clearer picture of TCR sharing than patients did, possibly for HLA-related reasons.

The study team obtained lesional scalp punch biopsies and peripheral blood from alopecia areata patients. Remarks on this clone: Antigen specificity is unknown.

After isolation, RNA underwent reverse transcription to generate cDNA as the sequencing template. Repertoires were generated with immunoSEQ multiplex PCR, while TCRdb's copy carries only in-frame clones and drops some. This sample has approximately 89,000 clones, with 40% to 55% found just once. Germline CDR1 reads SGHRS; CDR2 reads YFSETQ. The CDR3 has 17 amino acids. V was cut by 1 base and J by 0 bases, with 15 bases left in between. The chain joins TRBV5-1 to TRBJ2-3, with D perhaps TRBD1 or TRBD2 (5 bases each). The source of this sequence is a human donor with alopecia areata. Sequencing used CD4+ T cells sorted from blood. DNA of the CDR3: TGCGCCAGCAGCTTGAGTACCTCGGGACGGAGCACAGATACGCAGTATTTT. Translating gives CASSLSTSGRSTDTQYF.